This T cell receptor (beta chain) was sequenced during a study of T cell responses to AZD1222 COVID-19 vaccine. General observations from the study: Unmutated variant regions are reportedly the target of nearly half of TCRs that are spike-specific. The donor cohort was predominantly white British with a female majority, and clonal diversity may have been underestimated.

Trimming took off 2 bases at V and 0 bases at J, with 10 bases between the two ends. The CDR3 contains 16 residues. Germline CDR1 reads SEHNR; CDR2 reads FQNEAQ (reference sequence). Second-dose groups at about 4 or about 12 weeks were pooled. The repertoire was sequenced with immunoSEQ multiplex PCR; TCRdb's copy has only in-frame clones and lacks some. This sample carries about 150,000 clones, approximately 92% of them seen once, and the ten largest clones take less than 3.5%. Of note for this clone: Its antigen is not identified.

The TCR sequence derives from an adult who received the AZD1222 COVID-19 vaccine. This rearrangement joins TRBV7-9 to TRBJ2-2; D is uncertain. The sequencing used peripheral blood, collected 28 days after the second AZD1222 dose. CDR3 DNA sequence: TGTGCCAGCAGCTTATCCGGGCTAGCGAACACCGGGGAGCTGTTTTTT. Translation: CASSLSGLANTGELFF.